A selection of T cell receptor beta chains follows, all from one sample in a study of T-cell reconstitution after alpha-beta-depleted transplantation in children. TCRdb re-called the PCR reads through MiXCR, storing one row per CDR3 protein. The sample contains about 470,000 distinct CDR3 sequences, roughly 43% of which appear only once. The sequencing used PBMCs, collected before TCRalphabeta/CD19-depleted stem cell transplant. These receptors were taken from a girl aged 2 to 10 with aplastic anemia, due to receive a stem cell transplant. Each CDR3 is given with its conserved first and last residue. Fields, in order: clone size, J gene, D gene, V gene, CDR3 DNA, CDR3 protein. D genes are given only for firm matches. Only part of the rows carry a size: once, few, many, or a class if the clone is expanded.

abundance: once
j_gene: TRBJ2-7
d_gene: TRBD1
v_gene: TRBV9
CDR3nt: TGTGCCAGCAGCGTAGGGGACAGGGAGACCTACGAGCAGTACTTC
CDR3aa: CASSVGDRETYEQYF

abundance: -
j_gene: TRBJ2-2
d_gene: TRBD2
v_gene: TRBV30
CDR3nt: TGTGCCTGGAGCCTGGGGGGGGCCGGGGAGCTGTTTTTT
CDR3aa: CAWSLGGAGELFF

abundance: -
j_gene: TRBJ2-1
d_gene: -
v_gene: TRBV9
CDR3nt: TGTGCCAGCAGCGTAGAAGGGGGATACTCCTACAATGAGCAGTTCTTC
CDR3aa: CASSVEGGYSYNEQFF

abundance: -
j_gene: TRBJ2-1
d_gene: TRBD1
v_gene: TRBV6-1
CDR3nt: TGTGCCAGCAGCACAGGGGGAGGAGCGTTCTTC
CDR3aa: CASSTGGGAFF

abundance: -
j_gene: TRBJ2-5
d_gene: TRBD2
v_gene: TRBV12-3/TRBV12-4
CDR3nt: TGTGCCAGCAGTTTCGGACTAGCGGGGACAGAGACCCAGTACTTC
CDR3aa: CASSFGLAGTETQYF

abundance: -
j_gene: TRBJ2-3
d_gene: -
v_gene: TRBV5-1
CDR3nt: TGCGCCAGCAGCGAGACTTCAGGGTTGGGCACACATACGCAGTATTTT
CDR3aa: CASSETSGLGTHTQYF

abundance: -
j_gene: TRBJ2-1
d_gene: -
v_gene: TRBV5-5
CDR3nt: TGTGCCAGCAGCCCAACAGGGTCGGTATCCTACAATGAGCAGTTCTTC
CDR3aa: CASSPTGSVSYNEQFF

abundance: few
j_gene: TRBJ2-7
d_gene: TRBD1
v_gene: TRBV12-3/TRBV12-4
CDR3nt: TGTGCCAGCAGCATCCACAGGGGCGAGCAGTACTTC
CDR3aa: CASSIHRGEQYF

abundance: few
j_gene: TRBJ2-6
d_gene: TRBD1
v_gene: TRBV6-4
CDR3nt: TGTGCCAGCAGTGACTCGACAGGGGGCTCTGGGGCCAACGTCCTGACTTTC
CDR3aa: CASSDSTGGSGANVLTF

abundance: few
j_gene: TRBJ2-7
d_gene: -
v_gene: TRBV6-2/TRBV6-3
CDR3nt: TGTGCCAGCAGTTCCCGACAGTTCGAGCAGTACTTC
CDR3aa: CASSSRQFEQYF

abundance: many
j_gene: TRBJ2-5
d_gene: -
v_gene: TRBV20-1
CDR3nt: TGCAGTGCTAGAGATATCCAGAGGGAGACCCAGTACTTC
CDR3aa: CSARDIQRETQYF

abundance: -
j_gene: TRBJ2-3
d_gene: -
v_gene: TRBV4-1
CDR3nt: TGCGCCAGCACCATAGCAAGCAACTCAGATACGCAGTATTTT
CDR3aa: CASTIASNSDTQYF

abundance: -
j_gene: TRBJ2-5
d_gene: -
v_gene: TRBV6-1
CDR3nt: TGTGCCAGCAGTCGACTAGTCCAGTACTTC
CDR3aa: CASSRLVQYF

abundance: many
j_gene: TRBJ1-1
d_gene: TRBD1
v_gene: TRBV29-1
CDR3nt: TGCAGCGTTGCAGGGACAGGGGGGATGAACACTGAAGCTTTCTTT
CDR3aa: CSVAGTGGMNTEAFF

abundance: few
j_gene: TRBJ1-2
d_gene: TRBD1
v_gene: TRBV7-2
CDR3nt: TGTGCCAGCAGCTTAGTAAGGCCCGGACAGGGTTCCGATGGCTACACCTTC
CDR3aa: CASSLVRPGQGSDGYTF

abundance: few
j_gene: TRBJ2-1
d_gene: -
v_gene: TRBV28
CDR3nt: TGTGCCAGCAGTTTTCAAGTCTTAGGTGGGGGGCAGTTCTTC
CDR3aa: CASSFQVLGGGQFF

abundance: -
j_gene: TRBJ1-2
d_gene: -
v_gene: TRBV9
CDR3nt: TGTGCCAGCAGACAATCCGGTGGCTACACCTTC
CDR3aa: CASRQSGGYTF

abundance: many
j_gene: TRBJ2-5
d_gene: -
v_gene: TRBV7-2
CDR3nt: TGTGCCAGCACCCCAGCCCTGATTCGAGAGACCCAGTACTTC
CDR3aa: CASTPALIRETQYF

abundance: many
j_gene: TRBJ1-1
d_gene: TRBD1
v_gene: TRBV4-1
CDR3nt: TGCGCCAGCAGCCCCCGGACAGGGGCGGACACTGAAGCTTTCTTT
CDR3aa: CASSPRTGADTEAFF

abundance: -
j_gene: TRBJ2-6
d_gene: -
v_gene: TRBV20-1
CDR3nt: TGCAGTGCTAGAGGCTCTCATCTTTTTTCTGGGGCCAACGTCCTGACTTTC
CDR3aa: CSARGSHLFSGANVLTF

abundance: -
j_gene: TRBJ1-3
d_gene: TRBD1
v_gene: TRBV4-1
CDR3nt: TGCGCCAGCAGCCAAGATCTCCCCAGGGGGTCTGGAAACACCATATATTTT
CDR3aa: CASSQDLPRGSGNTIYF

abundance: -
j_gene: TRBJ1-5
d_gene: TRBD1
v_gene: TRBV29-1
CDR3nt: TGCAGCGTCTCCGGGACAGCTGATAGTCAGCCCCAGCATTTT
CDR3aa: CSVSGTADSQPQHF

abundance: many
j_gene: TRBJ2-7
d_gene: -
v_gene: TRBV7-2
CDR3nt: TGTGCCAGCAGCTCCCCAGGGTTCGGCGAGCAGTACTTC
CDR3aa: CASSSPGFGEQYF

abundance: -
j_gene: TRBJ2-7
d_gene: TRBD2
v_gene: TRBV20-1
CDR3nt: TGCAGTGCTAGAGGGGGGACTAGCGGGAGCCTCTACGAGCAGTACTTC
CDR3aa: CSARGGTSGSLYEQYF

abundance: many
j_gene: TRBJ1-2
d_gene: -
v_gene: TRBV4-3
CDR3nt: TGCGCCAGCAGCCAAGGAGGTGTTGGCTACACCTTC
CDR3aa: CASSQGGVGYTF

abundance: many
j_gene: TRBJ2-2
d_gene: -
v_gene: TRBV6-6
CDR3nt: TGTGCCAGCAGGGCGGTCACCGGGGAGCTGTTTTTT
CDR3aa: CASRAVTGELFF

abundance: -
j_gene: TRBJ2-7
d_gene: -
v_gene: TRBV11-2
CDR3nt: TGTGCCAGCAGCCCCAGACAGGATACCTACGAGCAGTACTTC
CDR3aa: CASSPRQDTYEQYF

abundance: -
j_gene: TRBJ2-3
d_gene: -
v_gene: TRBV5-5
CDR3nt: TGTGCCAGCAGCCCCGAAGGGGCGAGCGGCACAGATACGCAGTATTTT
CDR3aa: CASSPEGASGTDTQYF

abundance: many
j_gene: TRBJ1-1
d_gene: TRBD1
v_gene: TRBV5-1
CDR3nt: TGCGCCAGCAGCTTGGGGGACAGGACGAACACTGAAGCTTTCTTT
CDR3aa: CASSLGDRTNTEAFF

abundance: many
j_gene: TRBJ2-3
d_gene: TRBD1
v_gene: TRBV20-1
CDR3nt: TGCAGTGCTCTCCCGACAGGGTCCACAGATACGCAGTATTTT
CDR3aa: CSALPTGSTDTQYF

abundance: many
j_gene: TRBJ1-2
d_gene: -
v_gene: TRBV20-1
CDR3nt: TGCAGTGCTAGGGTTGGACAGTACCGGGTCGGCTACACCTTC
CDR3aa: CSARVGQYRVGYTF

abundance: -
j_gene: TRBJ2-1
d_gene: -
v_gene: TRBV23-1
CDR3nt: TGCGCCAGCAGTCAACCCCATACGGGTTCCTACAATGAGCAGTTCTTC
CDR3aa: CASSQPHTGSYNEQFF

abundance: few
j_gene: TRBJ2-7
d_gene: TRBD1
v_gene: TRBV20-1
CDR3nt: TGCAGTGCTAGAGATGGGGACAGAGCCTACGAGCAGTACTTC
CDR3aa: CSARDGDRAYEQYF

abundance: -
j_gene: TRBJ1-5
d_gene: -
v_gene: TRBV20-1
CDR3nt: TGCAGTGCTAGAGATTACGGACAGCTCAATCAGCCCCAGCATTTT
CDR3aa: CSARDYGQLNQPQHF

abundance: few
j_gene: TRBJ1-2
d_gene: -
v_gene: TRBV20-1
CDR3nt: TGCAGTGCTAGCAGGGAGAACTATGGCTACACCTTC
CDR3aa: CSASRENYGYTF

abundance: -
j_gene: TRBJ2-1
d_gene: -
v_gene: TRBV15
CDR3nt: TGTGCCACCAGCAGAGATGTAGCCACTTTAAATGAGCAGTTCTTC
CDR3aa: CATSRDVATLNEQFF

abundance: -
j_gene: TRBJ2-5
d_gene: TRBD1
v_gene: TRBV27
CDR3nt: TGTGCCAGCGGCCCGGGACAGGCGGCGGAAGAGACCCAGTACTTC
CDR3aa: CASGPGQAAEETQYF

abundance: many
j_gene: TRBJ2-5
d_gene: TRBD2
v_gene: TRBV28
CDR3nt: TGTGCCAGCAGGCGGGAGGGCCGTGAGACCCAGTACTTC
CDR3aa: CASRREGRETQYF

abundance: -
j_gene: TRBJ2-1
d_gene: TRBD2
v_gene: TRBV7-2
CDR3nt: TGTGCCAGCAGCTCCACGGGGGGGACGGGTTACAATGAGCAGTTCTTC
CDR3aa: CASSSTGGTGYNEQFF

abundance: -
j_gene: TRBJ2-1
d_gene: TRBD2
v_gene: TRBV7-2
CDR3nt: TGTGCCAGCAGCCCTAGCGGGATAATCTACAATGAGCAGTTCTTC
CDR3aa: CASSPSGIIYNEQFF

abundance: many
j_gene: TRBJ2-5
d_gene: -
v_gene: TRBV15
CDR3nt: TGTGCCACCAGCAGAGATGCGCTCCAGACCCAGTACTTC
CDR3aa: CATSRDALQTQYF

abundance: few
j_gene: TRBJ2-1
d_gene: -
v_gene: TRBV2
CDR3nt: TGTGCCAGCCCTGGGGGAAGGGGTTTAACCTACAATGAGCAGTTCTTC
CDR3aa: CASPGGRGLTYNEQFF

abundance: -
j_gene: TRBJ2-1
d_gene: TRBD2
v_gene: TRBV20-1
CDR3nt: TGCAGTGCTAGAGAGACCGGGACTAGCGGCCGCAATGAGCAGTTCTTC
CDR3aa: CSARETGTSGRNEQFF

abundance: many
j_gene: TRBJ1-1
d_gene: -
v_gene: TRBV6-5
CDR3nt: TGTGCCAGCAGTTACCGTATGGGGCTCACTGAAGCTTTCTTT
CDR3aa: CASSYRMGLTEAFF

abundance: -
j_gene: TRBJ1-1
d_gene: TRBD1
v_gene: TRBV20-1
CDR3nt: TGCAGTGCTAGAGACCCCCGGGACAGGGGGCGCAGAAACATGAAAGCTTTCTTT
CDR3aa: CSARDPRDRGRRNMKAFF

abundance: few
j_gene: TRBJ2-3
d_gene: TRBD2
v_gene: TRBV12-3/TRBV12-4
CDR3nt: TGTGCCAGCAGTTTAATCGGTGCTAGCGGGAGCACAGATACGCAGTATTTT
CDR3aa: CASSLIGASGSTDTQYF